This T cell receptor (beta chain) appears in the sequencing data of a study of T cell repertoires in cytomegalovirus infection. Study details: The study used recently identified HLA-C-restricted and well-studied HLA-B-restricted CMV epitopes. The public TCR beta signatures pointed to both CMV infection and matching HLA type. Study observations and caveats: CMV-specific TCR beta clonotypes restricted by HLA-C were the ones dominating the ex vivo response. The cumulative frequency of public TCR beta families distinguished individuals who carried CMV together with the relevant HLA.

TCRdb analysed the reads with MiXCR anew, one entry per CDR3 protein. The profile shows some 940,000 distinct CDR3 sequences, roughly 30% of them singletons. With respect to this clonotype: Its antigen is not known. The limits of the CDR3 on the DNA are not certain, so only TCRdb's listed CDR3 is given.

The germline CDR1 and CDR2 sequences are DFQATT and SNEGSKA (reference sequence). The CDR3 adds up to 15 amino acids, both ends counted. The receptor was derived from a human donor in good health (CMV status not recorded). Some clones in this sample may be carry-over from other donors' samples. The material sequenced was cultured CD8+ T cells from PBMCs, taken from culture after CMV antigen stimulation. The chain has TRBV20-1 and TRBJ2-5. The CDR3 spells CSARDLQGFLETQYF.